A single TCR beta chain is shown here with its context. The antigen is unknown. Template switching introduced a universal primer site, and the cDNA bore unique molecular identifiers. A single record per CDR3 protein comes from TCRdb applying MiXCR to the 5' RACE reads. The sample holds 500,000 to 650,000 distinct CDR3 sequences, 20% to 25% seen once. The CDR3 spans 13 residues. V dropped 1 base and J dropped 9 bases, with 10 bases sitting between them. Germline lookup yields CDR1 SGHTA and CDR2 FQGTGA. The data derive from a study of identical twins. General observations from the study: Twin pairs' shared out-of-frame alpha sequences were enriched in low generation probability. Memory repertoires showed no such pattern, whereas abundant cord blood beta clonotypes carried fewer insertions. Models predicted too little out-of-frame TCR alpha sharing in monozygotic twins.

A further study also used this sample, focusing on yellow fever vaccine responses in identical twins.

What was sequenced was CD4+ T cells sorted from blood. The source of this sequence is a woman younger than 35 in good health. The J gene is TRBJ2-1, the V gene TRBV7-3, with D perhaps matching TRBD1 (5 bases). CDR3 sequence: CASSLIGQGEQFF. CDR3 DNA: TGTGCCAGCAGCTTAATTGGGCAGGGTGAGCAGTTCTTC.